Following are 28 T cell receptor beta chains from one sample sequenced in a study of response to subunit inactivated influenza vaccine. TCRdb analysed the RT-PCR reads with MiXCR anew, one entry per CDR3 protein. The sample lists about 190,000 distinct CDR3 sequences, around 15% occurring once. The material sequenced was CD8+ T cells sorted from PBMCs, taken more than 4 days after vaccination. Receptors originate from a man aged 45 to 65 who received an inactivated influenza vaccine.

In its sample, this clonotype was seen many times. This chain joins TRBV29-1 and TRBJ2-5; 8 bases map to TRBD1. This CDR3 has 15 residues. In germline, CDR1 is SQVTM, CDR2 ANQGSEA. The J segment lost 4 bases and the V segment lost 0 bases, leaving 7 bases of the junction unmatched. CDR3 amino acids: CSVEDRGQGAETQYF. The DNA for the CDR3 is TGCAGCGTTGAAGATCGCGGACAGGGAGCAGAGACCCAGTACTTC.

This clonotype occurred many times. V gene TRBV2 combines with J gene TRBJ2-3; D perhaps matches TRBD2 (6 bases). Trimming removed 6 bases from V and 1 base from J, with 23 bases in between. CDR3 size: 18 residues. From germline, CDR1 is SNHLY and CDR2 FYNNEI. CDR3 coding DNA: TGTGCCAGCAGCGCATCACTTACTAGCCTTCTCCGCACAGATACGCAGTATTTT. Translated, it gives CASSASLTSLLRTDTQYF.

CDR3 in DNA: TGTGCCAGCAGACCACAGGGGCTCTTCACAGATACGCAGTATTTT. It translates to CASRPQGLFTDTQYF. The V gene is TRBV6-1, the J gene TRBJ2-3, with 7 nucleotides matching TRBD1. V trimming: 6 bases; J trimming: 2 bases; junction bases outside the gene matches: 8. CDR1 and CDR2 from the germline V gene are MNHNS and SASEGT. The CDR3 runs 15 residues.

At least ten counts were recorded for this clonotype. V usage is TRBV29-1 and J usage is TRBJ2-7; the match to TRBD2 covers 9 bases. The CDR3 consists of 13 residues. V lost 7 bases to trimming and J lost 0 bases; unmatched junction nucleotides: 4. CDR1 is SQVTM and CDR2 is ANQGSEA in the germline V gene. CDR3 DNA sequence: TGCAGCGGTTCTAGCGGGGTCTCCTACGAGCAGTACTTC. Protein sequence: CSGSSGVSYEQYF.

The chain has TRBV28 and TRBJ2-7, with a weak D call TRBD2 (6 bases). V gave up 4 bases and J gave up 0 bases, with 13 bases separating them. CDR1 and CDR2 from the germline V gene are MDHEN and SYDVKM. This CDR3 region has 15 residues. The CDR3 coding sequence is TGTGCCAGCAGTTCGGGACTCCAAAGCTCCTACGAGCAGTACTTC. Amino acid sequence: CASSSGLQSSYEQYF. Looking up the rest from reference TRBV28 and TRBJ2-7 gives the full variable domain: DVKVTQSSRYLVKRTGEKVFLECVQDMDHENMFWYRQDPGLGLRLIYFSYDVKMKEKGDIPEGYSVSREKKERFSLILESASTNQTSMYLCASSSGLQSSYEQYFGPGTRLTVT.

This clonotype has more than one count but fewer than ten. The rearrangement links TRBV4-3 to TRBJ2-7; the D gene is possibly TRBD2 (6 bases). This CDR3 is 16 amino acids long. Germline V gene lookup returns CDR1 LGHNA and CDR2 YSLEER. V lost 0 bases to trimming and J lost 4 bases, with 16 bases between them. This chain's CDR3 is CASSQDAQRVGYEQYF. As DNA, the CDR3 is TGCGCCAGCAGCCAAGATGCCCAGCGGGTGGGGTACGAGCAGTACTTC.

In its sample, this clonotype was seen a few times. The V gene is TRBV4-1, the J gene TRBJ1-2, with no clear D. Per the germline V gene, CDR1 is MGHRA and CDR2 is YSYEKL. Trimming stripped 1 base from V and 8 bases from J, with 14 bases between. This CDR3 comprises 14 residues. The CDR3 region is CASSQVAGRGGYTF. Written as DNA, the CDR3 is TGCGCCAGCAGCCAAGTCGCAGGCCGAGGCGGCTACACCTTC.

The CDR3 DNA is TGCAGTGCTAGAGATGACAGGGAAATCTACGAGCAGTACTTC. It yields the protein CSARDDREIYEQYF. The chain uses TRBV20-1 and TRBJ2-7; 7 positions match TRBD1. There are 14 residues in the CDR3. Germline CDR1 reads DFQATT; CDR2 reads SNEGSKA (reference sequence). The V gene end was trimmed by 0 bases and the J gene end by 3 bases; junction bases not matched to a gene: 5.

The chain links TRBV10-2 to TRBJ2-7; D gene ambiguous. CDR1 is WSHSY and CDR2 is SAAADI in the germline V gene. The CDR3 spans 14 residues. The ends were cut back, 4 bases at V and 3 bases at J, with 13 bases in the middle. CDR3 bases: TGCGCCAGCAGTGTGACGGCGCAGAGCTACGAGCAGTACTTC. Protein product: CASSVTAQSYEQYF.

This chain links TRBV28 with TRBJ2-1; 10 bases are shared with TRBD2. The CDR3 length is 16 residues. The J segment lost 4 bases and the V segment lost 2 bases, leaving 5 bases of the junction unmatched. Germline CDR1 is MDHEN and CDR2 is SYDVKM. CDR3 amino acids: CASSLGTSVVYNEQFF. CDR3 nucleotide sequence: TGTGCCAGCAGTTTAGGGACTAGCGTTGTTTACAATGAGCAGTTCTTC.

The rearrangement links TRBV7-9 to TRBJ2-7, with 9 bases identical to TRBD2. There are 16 residues in the CDR3. The junction had 9 bases not matched to a gene; V was cut back by 3 bases and J by 3 bases. Germline lookup yields CDR1 SEHNR and CDR2 FQNEAQ (reference sequence). The DNA for the CDR3 is TGTGCCAGCAGCTTCCAGTTAGCGGGAGAGGGCTACGAGCAGTACTTC. Translation: CASSFQLAGEGYEQYF.

Written as DNA, the CDR3 is TGCAGTGCTCCAAAGGGTGGCAGAGGGGTCTCCTACGAGCAGTACTTC. It codes for CSAPKGGRGVSYEQYF. The rearrangement joins TRBV20-1 to TRBJ2-7, with D possibly called TRBD1 or TRBD2 (5 bases each). The length of the CDR3 is 16 residues. Trimming left V 5 bases short and J 0 bases short, with 20 bases between. Germline-derived CDR1 and CDR2 are DFQATT and SNEGSKA (reference sequence).

The chain carries TRBV7-2 and TRBJ1-2; the D gene is possibly TRBD1 (6 bases). CDR3 length: 12 residues. The ends were cut back, 1 base at V and 7 bases at J, with 7 bases in the middle. Germline V lookup: CDR1 SGHTA, CDR2 FQGNSA. CDR3 sequence: CASSLEGGGYTF. The CDR3 DNA reads TGTGCCAGCAGCTTAGAAGGGGGTGGCTACACCTTC. Full variable domain (missing parts from reference TRBV7-2 and TRBJ1-2): GAGVSQSPSNKVTEKGKDVELRCDPISGHTALYWYRQSLGQGLEFLIYFQGNSAPDKSGLPSDRFSAERTGGSVSTLTIQRTQQEDSAVYLCASSLEGGGYTFGSGTRLTVV.

V and J are TRBV7-9 and TRBJ2-5; the D gene is possibly TRBD2 (5 bases). Germline V gene lookup returns CDR1 SEHNR and CDR2 FQNEAQ (reference sequence). This CDR3 region has 15 residues. V lost 5 bases to trimming and J lost 4 bases, with 17 bases between them. The DNA of the CDR3 is TGTGCCAGCAGCCCGGGAAAGTCCAGAGGAGAGACCCAGTACTTC. Protein product: CASSPGKSRGETQYF.

This clonotype was picked up a small number of times. V gene TRBV4-2 combines with J gene TRBJ2-5; TRBD2 agrees at 9 bases. V shed 2 bases, J shed 2 bases, and the junction held 9 bases outside the gene matches. Per the germline V gene, CDR1 is LGHNA and CDR2 is YNFKEQ. The CDR3 consists of 17 residues. CDR3: CASSQRSGLAQQETQYF. CDR3 bases: TGTGCCAGCAGCCAACGCTCTGGACTAGCGCAACAAGAGACCCAGTACTTC.

The rearrangement joins TRBV7-6 to TRBJ2-7; D is uncertain. CDR3 length: 13 residues. Trimming pared 1 base from V and 2 bases from J, leaving 6 bases between. Germline V lookup: CDR1 SGHVS, CDR2 FNYEAQ. CDR3 loop: CASSLDTTYEQYF. DNA for the CDR3: TGTGCCAGCAGCTTAGACACAACCTACGAGCAGTACTTC.

The chain carries TRBV2 and TRBJ2-1; TRBD1 agrees at 9 bases. CDR3 length equals 16 residues. CDR1 is SNHLY and CDR2 is FYNNEI in the germline V gene. Trimming took 6 bases from V and 4 from J; bases not matched to a gene: 10. CDR3 amino acids: CASSPERDRVYNEQFF. CDR3 coding DNA: TGTGCCAGCAGCCCGGAACGGGACAGGGTATACAATGAGCAGTTCTTC.

The chain has TRBV18 and TRBJ1-2, with 8 bases lining up with TRBD1. The V segment lost 4 bases and the J segment 8 bases; nucleotides outside the gene matches: 12. Germline CDR1 reads KGHSH; CDR2 reads LQKENI. The CDR3 consists of 15 residues. CDR3 in amino acids: CASSHETGAPPGYTF. CDR3 bases: TGTGCCAGCTCACACGAGACAGGGGCCCCTCCCGGCTACACCTTC.

This clonotype appeared many times. The chain carries TRBV20-1 and TRBJ2-1, with D tentatively TRBD1 (6 bases). Trimming took off 3 bases at V and 0 bases at J, with 15 bases between the two ends. The CDR3 consists of 16 residues. CDR1 is DFQATT, CDR2 SNEGSKA, per germline (reference sequence). CDR3 residues: CSARMVGGDSYNEQFF. DNA of the CDR3: TGCAGTGCTAGGATGGTAGGGGGAGACTCCTACAATGAGCAGTTCTTC.

This clonotype was detected a few times. This chain joins TRBV6-5 and TRBJ2-7; 8 bases match TRBD1. Germline V gene lookup returns CDR1 MNHEY and CDR2 SVGAGI. V trimming: 2 bases; J trimming: 5 bases; junction bases outside the gene matches: 11. The CDR3 spans 16 residues. The CDR3 DNA is TGTGCCAGCAGTTACGGGGCCCTAGACAGGGGCAACGAGCAGTACTTC. Translation gives CASSYGALDRGNEQYF.

This clonotype occurred many times. The J gene is TRBJ1-2, the V gene TRBV7-8, with D possibly TRBD1 on 6 matching bases. The CDR3 is 15 residues long. Deletions cut 0 bases from V and 0 bases from J, with 8 bases between. In germline, CDR1 is SGHVS, CDR2 FQNEAQ. CDR3 DNA sequence: TGTGCCAGCAGCTTAGCGGGGGCTTCTAACTATGGCTACACCTTC. It encodes CASSLAGASNYGYTF.

The genes are TRBV11-2 and TRBJ2-4; weak D call: TRBD1 (6 bases). There are 17 residues in the CDR3. Per germline, CDR1 SGHAT and CDR2 FQNNGV. With 0 bases removed from V and 3 bases from J, the gap between germline ends came to 15 bases. The CDR3 DNA is TGTGCCAGCAGCTTAGATTACAGGGAAATGGGCAAAAACATTCAGTACTTC. Its translation is CASSLDYREMGKNIQYF.

This clonotype has a handful of counts. The chain couples TRBV29-1 to TRBJ2-3, with 8 bases that match TRBD1. Germline values: CDR1 SQVTM, CDR2 ANQGSEA. CDR3 length equals 16 residues. V trimming: 5 bases; J trimming: 0 bases; junction bases outside the gene matches: 10. In DNA form, the CDR3 reads TGCAGCGTTACCCCGGGACAGGAATTTAGCACAGATACGCAGTATTTT. This encodes CSVTPGQEFSTDTQYF.

V usage is TRBV25-1 and J usage is TRBJ2-2; possible D gene TRBD2, 5 bases. Per the germline V gene, CDR1 is MGHDK and CDR2 is SYGVNS. This CDR3 is 15 amino acids long. V was pared by 8 bases and J by 5 bases, with 18 bases between. As DNA, the CDR3 is TGTGCCAGCTGGGGTCTTGAGGGAGCTACCGGGGAGCTGTTTTTT. It translates to CASWGLEGATGELFF.

This clonotype was seen a few times. The gene calls are TRBV20-1 and TRBJ2-1; 9 bases agree with TRBD2. The CDR3 totals 14 residues. Trimming at V came to 5 bases and at J to 5 bases, leaving 7 bases not matched to a gene. Looked up from germline, CDR1 is DFQATT and CDR2 is SNEGSKA (reference sequence). The CDR3 nucleotides read TGCAGTGCTCGTCTAGCGGGATTCAACAATGAGCAGTTCTTC. It yields the protein CSARLAGFNNEQFF.

The chain is built from TRBV11-2 and TRBJ2-2, with TRBD2 identical over 8 bases. CDR3 length: 17 residues. From germline, CDR1 is SGHAT and CDR2 FQNNGV. The trim removed 5 bases at V and 0 bases at J, leaving 8 bases unmatched. This chain's CDR3 is CASSLIPGLANTGELFF. CDR3 nucleotide sequence: TGTGCCAGCAGCCTAATCCCGGGACTAGCGAACACCGGGGAGCTGTTTTTT.

The V call is TRBV9, the J call TRBJ2-1, with TRBD1 matching over 9 bases. CDR1 SGDLS and CDR2 YYNGEE come from the germline V gene. V lost 2 bases, J lost 1 base, and 4 bases stayed unmatched. CDR3 length equals 16 residues. The CDR3 loop is CASSVGGTGSYNEQFF. The CDR3 coding sequence is TGTGCCAGCAGCGTGGGTGGGACAGGGTCCTACAATGAGCAGTTCTTC.

This clonotype was found many times. V gene TRBV7-9 combines with J gene TRBJ1-1; no definite D call. Germline V gene sequence: CDR1 SEHNR, CDR2 FQNEAQ (reference sequence). V lost 4 bases and J 2 bases, leaving 17 bases between the germline ends. This CDR3 spans 16 amino acids. CDR3 residues: CASSSPPPRINTEAFF. In nucleotides, the CDR3 is TGTGCCAGCAGCTCACCGCCTCCCCGGATCAACACTGAAGCTTTCTTT.